One T cell receptor (beta chain) is described in this entry. Two oligonucleotides, mixed equimolar, formed the beta constant-region primer covering TRBC1 and TRBC2. One entry per CDR3 protein, called by TCRdb with MiXCR from the UMI-ligation and nested PCR reads. Found here are some 150,000 distinct CDR3 sequences, about a sixth of them singletons; the top ten hold more than 0.13%. This sample was included in a study of naive and memory T cell subsets. This clonotype originated in a human donor in good health. The specimen sequenced was naive CD4+ T cells from blood.

CDR3 sequence (DNA): TGTGCCATCAGTGAAGGGGGCGACGGCTACACCTTC. This sequence encodes CAISEGGDGYTF. The genes are TRBV10-3 and TRBJ1-2, with 7 bases aligning to TRBD1. Germline V lookup: CDR1 ENHRY, CDR2 SYGVKD. The CDR3 loop spans 12 amino acids. Trimming removed 3 bases from V and 8 bases from J; junction bases left unmatched: 3.